Sequencing of this TCR beta chain was carried out in a study of identical twins. Study-wide results and caveats: Conclusions relied on cross-sectional statistical analysis, not following the same donors. Invariant MAIT and iNKT cells may have partly biased zero-insertion analyses. Out-of-frame beta chain sequences displayed weaker excess sharing between twins.

cDNA carried unique molecular identifiers, and a universal primer site was added by template switching. In TCRdb, the 5' RACE reads were re-called with MiXCR into one record per CDR3 protein. The table has 1,800,000 or so distinct CDR3 sequences, about 32% seen once. This clonotype was picked up one time. The target antigen is unknown. The specimen sequenced was cord blood. This sequence was found in a newborn girl in good health.

CDR3: CASSRTGAGCYNEQFF. In nucleotides, the CDR3 is TGCGCCAGCAGCCGGACCGGGGCTGGGTGCTACAATGAGCAGTTCTTC. The chain recombines TRBV5-1 with TRBJ2-1, with D perhaps TRBD1 or TRBD2 (5 bases each). Between the trimmed V and J ends, which lost 4 bases and 3 bases, there was a span of 17 bases. Germline lookup yields CDR1 SGHRS and CDR2 YFSETQ. The CDR3 has 16 amino acids.